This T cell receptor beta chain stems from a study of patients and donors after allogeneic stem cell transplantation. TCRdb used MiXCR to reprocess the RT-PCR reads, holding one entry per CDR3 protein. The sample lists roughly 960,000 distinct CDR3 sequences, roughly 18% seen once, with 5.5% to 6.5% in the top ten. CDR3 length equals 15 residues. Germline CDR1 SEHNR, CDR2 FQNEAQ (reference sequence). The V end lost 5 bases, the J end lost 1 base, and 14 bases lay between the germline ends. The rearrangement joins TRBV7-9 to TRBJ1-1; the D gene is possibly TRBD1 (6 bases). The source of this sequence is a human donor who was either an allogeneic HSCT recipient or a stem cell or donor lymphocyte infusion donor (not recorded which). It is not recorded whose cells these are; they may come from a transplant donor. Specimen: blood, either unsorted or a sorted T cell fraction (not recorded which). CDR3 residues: CASSPLQGRNTEAFF. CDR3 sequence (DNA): TGTGCCAGCAGCCCCTTACAGGGTAGGAACACTGAAGCTTTCTTT.